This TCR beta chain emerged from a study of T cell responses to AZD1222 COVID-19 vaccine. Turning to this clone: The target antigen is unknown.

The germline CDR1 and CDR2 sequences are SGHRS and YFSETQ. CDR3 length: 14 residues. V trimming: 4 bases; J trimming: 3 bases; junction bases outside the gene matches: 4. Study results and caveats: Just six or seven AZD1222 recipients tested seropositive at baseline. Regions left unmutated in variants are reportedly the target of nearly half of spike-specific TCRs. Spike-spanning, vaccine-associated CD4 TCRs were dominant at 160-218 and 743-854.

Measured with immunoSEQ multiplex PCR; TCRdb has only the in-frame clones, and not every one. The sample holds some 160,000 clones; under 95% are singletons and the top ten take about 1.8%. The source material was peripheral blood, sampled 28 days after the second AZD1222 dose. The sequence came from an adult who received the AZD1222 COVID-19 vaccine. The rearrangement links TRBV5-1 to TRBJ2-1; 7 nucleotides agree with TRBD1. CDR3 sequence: CASSKDRSYNEQFF. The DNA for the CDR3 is TGCGCCAGCAGCAAGGACAGGAGCTACAATGAGCAGTTCTTC.